This entry describes one TCR beta chain. Its specificity is unknown. The data were obtained in a study of T cells after yellow fever vaccination. Study findings and constraints: Relatively few clonotypes were ones that appeared in both CD4 and CD8 compartments. Primary-vaccination clones mostly resurfaced post-booster (96% CD4, around 88% CD8). Though weaker, the secondary response peaked faster, on day 5 versus 15.

Synthesis of TCR cDNA relied on 5'RACE template switching, which attached a universal primer site and UMIs. One entry per CDR3 protein, called by TCRdb with MiXCR from the 5' RACE reads. The sample carries about 340,000 distinct CDR3 sequences, around 12% recorded once. The CDR3 is made up of 11 amino acids. Per the germline V gene, CDR1 is MNHEY and CDR2 is SVGAGI. V dropped 7 bases and J dropped 11 bases, with 12 bases sitting between them. The sample here was CD4+ T cells sorted from PBMCs, taken 15 days after the yellow fever booster vaccination. The receptor was derived from a man aged 18-30 years who received the YFV17D yellow fever vaccine. The rearrangement uses TRBV6-5 and TRBJ2-4; either TRBD1 or TRBD2 may fit D (5 bases each). The CDR3: CASTLMGVQYF. In nucleotides, the CDR3 is TGTGCCAGCACCCTAATGGGGGTTCAGTACTTC.